Below, 21 T cell receptor beta chains from the same sample are listed, as sequenced in a study of cytomegalovirus exposure and HLA in healthy donors. Vbeta (60) and Jbeta (13) primers were used in the PCR. TCRdb's copy holds only in-frame clones and misses some; the assay was immunoSEQ multiplex PCR. Of about 45,000 clones listed, roughly 69% are singletons. Sequences were obtained from PBMCs. The receptor source for this set is a woman aged 30 to 39 in good health and CMV-seronegative.

The J gene is TRBJ1-1, the V gene TRBV5-1; the D gene is possibly TRBD1 (5 bases). The CDR3 covers 13 residues. CDR1 is SGHRS and CDR2 is YFSETQ in the germline V gene. V was pared by 0 bases and J by 7 bases, with 10 bases between. In DNA, the CDR3 is TGCGCCAGCAGCTTGGGGGGACTACTTGAAGCTTTCTTT. Amino acids: CASSLGGLLEAFF.

The gene calls are TRBV6-5 and TRBJ2-7; TRBD1 agrees at 12 bases. The length of the CDR3 is 16 residues. The germline CDR1 and CDR2 sequences are MNHEY and SVGAGI. V shed 3 bases and J 5 bases; nucleotides not matched to a gene: 8. CDR3 in amino acids: CASSYDMGTGGHEQYF. The CDR3 region has the DNA TGTGCCAGCAGTTATGATATGGGGACAGGGGGCCACGAGCAGTACTTC.

This clone was seen a few times. J is TRBJ1-4 and V is TRBV19, with a possible D match to TRBD1 (5 bases). V shed 5 bases and J shed 8 bases, with 15 bases lying between them. The CDR3 runs 14 residues. Germline V gene sequence: CDR1 LNHDA, CDR2 SQIVND (reference sequence). The CDR3 is CASSSPGLSEKLFF. The DNA of the CDR3 is TGTGCCAGTAGTTCCCCAGGGTTGTCGGAAAAACTGTTTTTT.

The chain uses TRBV9 and TRBJ2-7; the match to TRBD2 covers 7 bases. With 0 bases clipped from V and 6 bases from J, the junction kept 3 bases outside the gene matches. The CDR3 has 13 amino acids. Germline lookup yields CDR1 SGDLS and CDR2 YYNGEE. The CDR3 spells CASSVGTRSEQYF. The CDR3 DNA is TGTGCCAGCAGCGTAGGGACTAGAAGCGAGCAGTACTTC.

Comment on this clone: Distinct nucleotide sequences in the sample also encode this CDR3. The chain is built from TRBV6-5 and TRBJ1-2; D ambiguous. The CDR3 is 12 residues long. The V and J ends lost 6 bases and 2 bases respectively, with 7 bases between them. The germline V gene has CDR1 MNHEY and CDR2 SVGAGI. The CDR3 protein is CASRAGNYGYTF. The CDR3 coding sequence is TGTGCCAGCAGGGCCGGGAACTATGGCTACACCTTC.

This clone was picked up a small number of times. DNA for the CDR3: TGTGCCTGGAGTGTTGGAGGGTCGGAGACCCAGTACTTC. Translation gives CAWSVGGSETQYF. The chain carries TRBV30 and TRBJ2-5; D might be TRBD2 (6 bases). The CDR3 has 13 amino acids. Trimming took 0 bases from V and 5 from J, leaving 10 bases between them. Looked up from germline, CDR1 is GTSNPN and CDR2 is SVGIG (reference sequence). Full variable domain (missing parts from reference TRBV30 and TRBJ2-5): SQTIHQWPATLVQPVGSPLSLECTVEGTSNPNLYWYRQAAGRGLQLLFYSVGIGQISSEVPQNLSASRPQDRQFILSSKKLLLSDSGFYLCAWSVGGSETQYFGPGTRLLVL.

V is TRBV21-1 and J is TRBJ2-7; no DNA check was done on the table's D call, TRBD2. TRBV21-1 is recorded as a pseudogene. The CDR3 extends over 13 amino acids. The DNA for the CDR3 is TGTGCCAGCAGCAATCCCCCGGGGTACGAGCAGTACTTC. This sequence encodes CASSNPPGYEQYF.

The rearrangement links TRBV5-4 to TRBJ1-2, with D perhaps TRBD1 (5 bases). The V gene's germline CDR1 is SGHNT and CDR2 YYREEE (reference sequence). With 5 bases removed from V and 6 bases from J, the gap between germline ends came to 14 bases. The CDR3 has 13 residues. The CDR3 DNA reads TGTGCCAGCAGGGGGGGGAGTCCCGATGGCTACACCTTC. This translates into CASRGGSPDGYTF. Complete variable domain (other parts from reference TRBV5-4 and TRBJ1-2): ETGVTQSPTHLIKTRGQQVTLRCSSQSGHNTVSWYQQALGQGPQFIFQYYREEENGRGNFPPRFSGLQFPNYSSELNVNALELDDSALYLCASRGGSPDGYTFGSGTRLTVV.

This chain joins TRBV7-2 and TRBJ2-7, with D unclear. The CDR3 has 13 amino acids. The V gene lost 1 base and the J gene lost 1 base, with 5 bases spanning the gap. The germline CDR1 and CDR2 sequences are SGHTA and FQGNSA. CDR3 DNA: TGTGCCAGCAGCTTAGGTAGATCCTACGAGCAGTACTTC. Protein sequence: CASSLGRSYEQYF.

The V and J genes are TRBV30 and TRBJ2-2; 8 bases line up with TRBD1. Germline V gene lookup returns CDR1 GTSNPN and CDR2 SVGIG (reference sequence). This CDR3 comprises 13 residues. Trimming took 7 bases from V and 5 from J; bases not matched to a gene: 6. CDR3 sequence (DNA): TGTGCCTCAGGACAGGGACCGACCGGGGAGCTGTTTTTT. This gives the protein CASGQGPTGELFF.

This chain uses TRBV2 with TRBJ1-2; D uncertain. Trimming pared 1 base from V and 8 bases from J, leaving 11 bases between. Germline CDR1 reads SNHLY; CDR2 reads FYNNEI. This CDR3 has 13 residues. For the CDR3, the DNA is TGTGCCAGCAGTGAAGGCCCCGTCGGGGGCTACACCTTC. Its translation is CASSEGPVGGYTF.

This chain connects TRBV30 to TRBJ1-5; maybe TRBD1 (5 bases). Deletions cut 1 base from V and 2 bases from J, with 6 bases between. This CDR3 contains 13 residues. In germline, CDR1 is GTSNPN, CDR2 SVGIG (reference sequence). In nucleotides, the CDR3 is TGTGCCTGGAGTGGGGGGGGCAATCAGCCCCAGCATTTT. It codes for CAWSGGGNQPQHF.

This clone was counted a single time. The rearrangement uses TRBV7-2 and TRBJ1-2; perhaps TRBD1 as D (6 bases). From germline, CDR1 is SGHTA and CDR2 FQGNSA. The CDR3 consists of 13 residues. The V and J ends lost 2 bases and 12 bases respectively, with 16 bases between them. CDR3 coding DNA: TGTGCCAGCAGCTTAATCGGTCAGGGGCCAAACACCTTC. The encoded protein is CASSLIGQGPNTF.

The chain has TRBV19 and TRBJ1-1, with D possibly being TRBD1 (6 bases). Germline V CDR1 and CDR2: LNHDA, SQIVND (reference sequence). Trimming shortened V by 3 bases and J by 8 bases, and 13 bases separated the two germline ends. This CDR3 has 13 amino acids. CDR3 in DNA: TGTGCCAGTAGTATGAGAGGGGGGGCAGAAGCTTTCTTT. It specifies CASSMRGGAEAFF.

The J gene is TRBJ1-4, the V gene TRBV28; D perhaps matches TRBD1 (6 bases). CDR1 and CDR2 from the germline V gene are MDHEN and SYDVKM. Trimming cost V 4 bases and J 4 bases, with 10 bases left between them. This CDR3 region has 14 residues. CDR3 protein: CASSWTALNEKLFF. Here the CDR3 DNA reads TGTGCCAGCAGTTGGACAGCACTTAATGAAAAACTGTTTTTT.

CDR3 bases: TGTGCCAGCAGGGACTCCGGGTACCAAGAGACCCAGTACTTC. It translates to CASRDSGYQETQYF. The V call is TRBV6-1, the J call TRBJ2-5; a possible D gene is TRBD2 (5 bases). The V and J ends lost 6 bases and 0 bases respectively, with 11 bases between them. This CDR3 has 14 amino acids. Germline CDR1 reads MNHNS; CDR2 reads SASEGT.

This clone was seen more than once but under ten times. The chain combines TRBV2 with TRBJ2-3; TRBD2 might be the D (6 bases). The V gene's germline CDR1 is SNHLY and CDR2 FYNNEI. CDR3 length: 15 residues. Trimming stripped 4 bases from V and 6 bases from J, with 17 bases between. The chain's CDR3 is CASSGVAGTDDTQYF. DNA of the CDR3: TGTGCCAGCAGTGGGGTGGCAGGGACTGATGATACGCAGTATTTT.

The chain carries TRBV11-2 and TRBJ2-7; unclear D gene. The V end was cut by 0 bases, the J end by 5 bases, with 5 bases between. Germline assignment: CDR1 SGHAT and CDR2 FQNNGV. This CDR3 contains 12 residues. The CDR3 DNA sequence: TGTGCCAGCAGCTTAGATATTAACGAGCAGTACTTC. Translation: CASSLDINEQYF.

The count of this clone is one. The CDR3 sequence: CASSLGASSSYNSPLHF. CDR3 DNA: TGCGCCAGCAGCTTGGGAGCGTCGAGCTCCTATAATTCACCCCTCCACTTT. V gene TRBV5-1 combines with J gene TRBJ1-6; D not resolved. The germline V gene has CDR1 SGHRS and CDR2 YFSETQ. The length of the CDR3 is 17 residues. V lost 0 bases and J lost 0, with 10 bases in between.

The rearrangement links TRBV13 to TRBJ2-7; 12 nucleotides align to TRBD2. V lost 5 bases and J lost 7; bases outside the gene matches: 9. The CDR3 is made up of 15 amino acids. Germline lookup yields CDR1 PRHDT and CDR2 FYEKMQ (reference sequence). The CDR3 bases are TGTGCCAGCAGCCCGAGACTAGCGGGGGTCTTTGAGCAGTACTTC. Amino acid sequence: CASSPRLAGVFEQYF.

In this sample, this clone turned up once. The CDR3 reads CASSFEGAKNYEQYF. The CDR3 DNA sequence: TGTGCCAGCAGCTTTGAGGGGGCGAAGAACTACGAGCAGTACTTC. The V gene is TRBV7-9, the J gene TRBJ2-7; 7 bases match TRBD1. Per the germline V gene, CDR1 is SEHNR and CDR2 is FQNEAQ (reference sequence). The junction had 8 bases not matched to a gene; V was cut back by 3 bases and J by 3 bases. The CDR3 consists of 15 residues.